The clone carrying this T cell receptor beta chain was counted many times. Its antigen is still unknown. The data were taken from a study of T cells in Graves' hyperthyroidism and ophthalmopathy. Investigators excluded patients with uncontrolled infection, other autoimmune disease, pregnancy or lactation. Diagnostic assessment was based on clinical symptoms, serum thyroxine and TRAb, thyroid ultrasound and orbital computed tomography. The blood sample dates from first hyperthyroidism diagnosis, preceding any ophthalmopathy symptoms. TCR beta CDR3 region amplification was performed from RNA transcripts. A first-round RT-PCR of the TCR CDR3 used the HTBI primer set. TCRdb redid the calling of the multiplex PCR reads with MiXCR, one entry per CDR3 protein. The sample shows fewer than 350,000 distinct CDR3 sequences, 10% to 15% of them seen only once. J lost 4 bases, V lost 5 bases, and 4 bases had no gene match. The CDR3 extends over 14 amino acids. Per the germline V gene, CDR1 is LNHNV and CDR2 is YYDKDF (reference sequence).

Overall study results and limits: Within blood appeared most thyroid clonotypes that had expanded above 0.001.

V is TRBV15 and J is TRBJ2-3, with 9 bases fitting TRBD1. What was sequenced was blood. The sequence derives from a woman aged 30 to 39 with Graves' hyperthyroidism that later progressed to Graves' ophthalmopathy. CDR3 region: CATSFRQGADTQYF. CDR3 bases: TGTGCCACCAGCTTTAGACAGGGGGCAGATACGCAGTATTTT.